Listed below are T cell receptor beta chains from one sample, sequenced in a study of CD8 T cells in Susac syndrome. TCRdb reanalysed the immunoSEQ multiplex PCR reads using MiXCR and keeps one entry per CDR3 protein. The profile covers 90,000 to 150,000 distinct CDR3 sequences, with 94% appearing a single time and more than 0.09% taken by the ten largest. What was sequenced was CD4+ T cells from PBMCs. The receptors shown here come from a human donor in good health. Both conserved end residues are part of each CDR3. The D gene is left open where the match is weak. For some rows the clone size is stated as once, few or many, or as a class when expanded; others skip it.

NA	TRBV7-2	TRBJ2-7	NA	CASSLNRENVRGQYF	TGTGCCAGCAGCTTAAACAGGGAAAACGTTCGGGGGCAGTACTTC
TRBD1	TRBV19	TRBJ2-7	once	CASSSTGGFPYEQYF	TGTGCCAGTAGCTCTACAGGGGGCTTTCCCTACGAGCAGTACTTC
NA	TRBV23-1	TRBJ2-5	NA	CASTLLSQETQYF	TGCGCCAGCACCCTACTAAGCCAAGAGACCCAGTACTTC
NA	TRBV18	TRBJ1-1	NA	CASSRSQGQGTEAFF	TGTGCCAGCTCGAGGTCGCAGGGGCAAGGCACTGAAGCTTTCTTT
NA	TRBV28	TRBJ1-2	few	CASSPGTLGYTF	TGTGCCAGCAGCCCCGGGACATTGGGCTACACCTTC
TRBD1	TRBV2	TRBJ2-3	NA	CASSVISGGSDTQYF	TGTGCCAGCAGTGTAATCTCAGGGGGCTCAGATACGCAGTATTTT
TRBD1	TRBV5-1	TRBJ2-5	NA	CASSLTGGDGTQYF	TGCGCCAGCAGCTTGACAGGGGGCGATGGGACCCAGTACTTC
TRBD1	TRBV6-5	TRBJ1-1	NA	CASSYSMPGTGEAFF	TGTGCCAGCAGTTACTCGATGCCGGGGACAGGTGAAGCTTTCTTT
TRBD2	TRBV2	TRBJ2-2	NA	CASSKLGEGNTGELFF	TGTGCCAGCAGTAAGCTAGGGGAGGGGAACACCGGGGAGCTGTTTTTT
NA	TRBV2	TRBJ1-3	NA	CASSADISGNTIYF	TGTGCCAGCAGCGCTGACATCTCTGGAAACACCATATATTTT
NA	TRBV5-1	TRBJ1-1	NA	CASSLWLNTEAFF	TGCGCCAGCAGCTTGTGGCTGAACACTGAAGCTTTCTTT
TRBD2	TRBV7-8	TRBJ2-7	NA	CASSPAGEAGENYEQYF	TGTGCCAGCAGCCCCGCCGGCGAGGCGGGAGAAAACTACGAGCAGTACTTC
TRBD2	TRBV29-1	TRBJ2-7	NA	CSAVGLALGEQYF	TGCAGCGCCGTGGGACTAGCCCTAGGCGAGCAGTACTTC
TRBD2	TRBV7-3	TRBJ2-2	NA	CASSLGAGARGELFF	TGTGCCAGCAGCTTGGGAGCGGGGGCAAGGGGGGAGCTGTTTTTT
NA	TRBV5-4	TRBJ2-1	NA	CASSLAGATNNEQFF	TGTGCCAGCAGCTTGGCAGGGGCCACCAACAATGAGCAGTTCTTC
NA	TRBV12-3/TRBV12-4	TRBJ1-4	NA	CASSETDSTNEKLFF	TGTGCCAGCAGCGAGACGGACTCAACTAATGAAAAACTGTTTTTT
TRBD2	TRBV7-9	TRBJ2-5	NA	CASSPASGPAETQYF	TGTGCCAGCAGCCCGGCTAGCGGCCCAGCGGAGACCCAGTACTTC
NA	TRBV20-1	TRBJ2-7	NA	CSARPPGVASSYEQYF	TGCAGTGCTAGACCCCCGGGAGTTGCGAGCTCCTACGAGCAGTACTTC
NA	TRBV3-1	TRBJ2-7	NA	CASSNIGPGVYEQYF	TGTGCCAGCAGCAACATCGGACCTGGGGTCTACGAGCAGTACTTC
TRBD2	TRBV20-1	TRBJ2-1	once	CSAHKRIAGVVYNEQFF	TGCAGTGCCCATAAGAGGATAGCGGGAGTTGTTTACAATGAGCAGTTCTTC
TRBD2	TRBV5-6	TRBJ2-3	NA	CASSLLAGGRTDTQYF	TGTGCCAGCAGCTTGCTAGCGGGAGGGAGAACAGATACGCAGTATTTT
NA	TRBV7-2	TRBJ1-1	NA	CASKRGEAFF	TGTGCCAGCAAAAGAGGGGAAGCTTTCTTT
NA	TRBV14	TRBJ2-1	NA	CASSRTRATSSYNEQFF	TGTGCCAGCAGCCGAACCCGGGCGACTAGCTCCTACAATGAGCAGTTCTTC
NA	TRBV7-8	TRBJ2-3	NA	CASSLDEGLSRSAPWYF	TGTGCCAGCAGCTTAGATGAAGGCCTCTCCCGGTCCGCACCGTGGTATTTT
TRBD2	TRBV29-1	TRBJ2-7	NA	CSVGLAAEQYF	TGCAGCGTTGGACTAGCGGCCGAGCAGTACTTC
TRBD2	TRBV5-1	TRBJ2-3	NA	CASSPKLADDTDTQYF	TGCGCCAGCAGCCCCAAACTAGCGGACGACACAGATACGCAGTATTTT
TRBD1	TRBV5-1	TRBJ2-3	NA	CASSLGRTGTTDTQYF	TGCGCCAGCAGCTTGGGAAGGACAGGGACTACAGATACGCAGTATTTT
TRBD2	TRBV12-3/TRBV12-4	TRBJ2-7	NA	CASSKGTSDEQYF	TGTGCCAGCAGCAAAGGGACTAGCGACGAGCAGTACTTC
NA	TRBV6-5	TRBJ1-5	NA	CASRKGRFNQPQHF	TGTGCCAGCAGAAAAGGGCGATTCAATCAGCCCCAGCATTTT
NA	TRBV7-9	TRBJ1-4	once	CASSLRGQGSEKLFF	TGTGCCAGCAGCTTACGGGGCCAGGGGAGTGAAAAACTGTTTTTT